Shown below are 25 T cell receptor beta chains from a single sample sequenced in a study of OX40 agonist ivuxolimab in advanced cancers. The data were produced by immunoSEQ multiplex PCR, yet TCRdb's version contains in-frame clones alone and is incomplete. Found here are tens of thousands of clones, around 91% of them singletons; the top ten hold around 2%. The source material was CD4+ or CD8+ T cells sorted from blood, sampled in a trial of the OX40 agonist ivuxolimab. These receptors all stem from an adult with an advanced solid tumor such as melanoma, head and neck, liver or kidney cancer.

The genes are TRBV21-1 and TRBJ2-7. TRBV21-1 is recorded as a pseudogene. The CDR3 spans 15 residues. CDR3 nucleotide sequence: TGTGCCAGCAGCAACTGGAAGCTGAGCTACTACGAGCAGTACTTC. Translating it yields CASSNWKLSYYEQYF.

J is TRBJ1-5 and V is TRBV10-1; 10 nucleotides match TRBD1. The CDR3 runs 14 residues. With 5 bases clipped from V and 9 bases from J, the junction kept 7 bases outside the gene matches. The V gene's germline CDR1 is WNHNN and CDR2 SYGVQD (reference sequence). CDR3 residues: CASSRGTGAAPQHF. The CDR3 nucleotides are TGCGCCAGCAGTCGAGGGACAGGGGCCGCGCCCCAGCATTTT.

The rearrangement joins TRBV1 to TRBJ2-5. TRBV1 is marked as a pseudogene. This CDR3 is 15 amino acids long. The CDR3 DNA is TGCACCAGCAGCCAAGTAGGCAGCAAGCAAGAGACCCAGTACTTC. Translating it yields CTSSQVGSKQETQYF.

J is TRBJ2-4 and V is TRBV9; D remains unclear. This CDR3 comprises 17 residues. Trimming took off 3 bases at V and 0 bases at J, with 16 bases between the two ends. Germline V gene data show CDR1 as SGDLS and CDR2 as YYNGEE. The CDR3 DNA reads TGTGCCAGCAGCGCCAGCATTAAGGGCATAGCCAAAAACATTCAGTACTTC. It yields the protein CASSASIKGIAKNIQYF.

The genes are TRBV27 and TRBJ1-1; TRBD1 matches 9 bases. The CDR3 is 14 amino acids. The V gene end was trimmed by 5 bases and the J gene end by 6 bases; junction bases not matched to a gene: 7. Germline V gene data show CDR1 as MNHEY and CDR2 as SMNVEV (reference sequence). The CDR3 DNA is TGTGCCAGCAGTCGCGGGACAGGGTTGGCTGAAGCTTTCTTT. This encodes CASSRGTGLAEAFF.

The chain employs TRBV19 and TRBJ1-1, with a tentative D call TRBD1 (5 bases). Between the trimmed V and J ends, which lost 5 bases and 7 bases, there was a span of 14 bases. This CDR3 contains 13 residues. From germline, CDR1 is LNHDA and CDR2 SQIVND (reference sequence). The CDR3 region has the DNA TGTGCCAGTAGTCGGGACGCCGCAGATGAAGCTTTCTTT. Its protein is CASSRDAADEAFF.

The V and J genes are TRBV18 and TRBJ2-7; D might be TRBD1 (6 bases). The germline V and J ends were trimmed by 5 bases and 5 bases, with 13 bases remaining between them. Germline V gene lookup returns CDR1 KGHSH and CDR2 LQKENI. CDR3 length equals 13 residues. In DNA, the CDR3 is TGTGCCAGCTCAATACAGGGTTACAACGAGCAGTACTTC. This encodes CASSIQGYNEQYF.

This chain connects TRBV7-9 to TRBJ2-7; D gene ambiguous. Trimming shortened V by 5 bases and J by 0 bases, and 14 bases separated the two germline ends. The length of the CDR3 is 15 residues. CDR1 is SEHNR and CDR2 is FQNEAQ in the germline V gene (reference sequence). The CDR3 DNA reads TGTGCCAGCAGCCCCCGGACCAGTGGCTCCTACGAGCAGTACTTC. This codes for CASSPRTSGSYEQYF.

In its sample, this clone was seen once. This chain joins TRBV11-2 and TRBJ2-1; perhaps D is TRBD1 or TRBD2 (6 bases each). The CDR3 extends over 15 amino acids. The germline V gene encodes CDR1 SGHAT and CDR2 FQNNGV. Trimming cost V 1 base and J 6 bases, with 13 bases left between them. The CDR3: CASSLAGGFFNEQFF. The CDR3 nucleotides read TGTGCCAGCAGCTTAGCCGGGGGCTTTTTCAATGAGCAGTTCTTC.

J is TRBJ1-6 and V is TRBV28, with unresolved D. Germline loops: CDR1 MDHEN, CDR2 SYDVKM. Between the trimmed V and J ends, which lost 2 bases and 7 bases, there was a span of 6 bases. The CDR3 runs 13 residues. CDR3: CASSLGFNSPLHF. The CDR3 nucleotides read TGTGCCAGCAGTTTAGGGTTCAATTCACCCCTCCACTTT.

This clone was observed a few times. The gene calls are TRBV4-1 and TRBJ1-2; D not resolved. Germline CDR1 reads MGHRA; CDR2 reads YSYEKL. CDR3 length: 17 residues. Trimming left V 4 bases short and J 2 bases short, with 20 bases between. In DNA form, the CDR3 reads TGCGCCAGCAGCCCCTCTAACATGGGCGAACCAAACTATGGCTACACCTTC. Its protein product is CASSPSNMGEPNYGYTF.

This clone was seen more than once but under ten times. The genes are TRBV10-3 and TRBJ1-6, with D perhaps TRBD1 (5 bases). The length of the CDR3 is 13 residues. V was shortened by 10 bases and J by 8 bases, with 15 bases between the two germline ends. CDR1 and CDR2 (germline): ENHRY, SYGVKD. CDR3: CATSTETDSPLHF. The CDR3 DNA sequence: TGTGCCACCTCGACGGAGACAGATTCACCCCTCCACTTT.

This clone has only one observation. Here the CDR3 DNA reads TGTGCCAGCAGCTTAGAGAGCGGGTACAATGAGCAGTTCTTC. Protein product: CASSLESGYNEQFF. V is TRBV5-6 and J is TRBJ2-1; the D gene is possibly TRBD2 (6 bases). This CDR3 contains 14 residues. Germline CDR1 SGHDT, CDR2 YYEEEE. V was trimmed by 2 bases and J by 4 bases, leaving 10 bases between them.

The rearrangement uses TRBV10-3 and TRBJ2-6; possible D gene TRBD2, 5 bases. The CDR3 loop spans 16 amino acids. Germline V gene sequence: CDR1 ENHRY, CDR2 SYGVKD. V was pared by 3 bases and J by 0 bases, with 9 bases between. CDR3 protein: CAISDEGRSGANVLTF. The CDR3 DNA follows: TGTGCCATCAGTGATGAGGGCCGCTCTGGGGCCAACGTCCTGACTTTC.

V is TRBV2 and J is TRBJ2-7; TRBD2 matches 11 bases. CDR1 and CDR2 from the germline V gene are SNHLY and FYNNEI. The CDR3 extends over 15 amino acids. V shed 6 bases and J 3 bases; nucleotides not matched to a gene: 7. CDR3: CASSEGLADIYEQYF. CDR3 coding DNA: TGTGCCAGCAGCGAGGGACTAGCGGATATCTACGAGCAGTACTTC.

The chain combines TRBV28 with TRBJ1-5, with 10 bases matching TRBD1. The CDR3 sequence is 15 residues long. After removal of 6 bases from V and 4 bases from J, the junction contained 6 bases not matched to a gene. Per germline, CDR1 MDHEN and CDR2 SYDVKM. The CDR3 protein is CASRGGQGVNQPQHF. CDR3 DNA sequence: TGTGCCAGCAGGGGAGGACAGGGGGTAAATCAGCCCCAGCATTTT.

CDR3 sequence (DNA): TGTGCCAGCAGCTTAGGTCAAAAGACCCAGTACTTC. Translation: CASSLGQKTQYF. This chain connects TRBV7-9 to TRBJ2-5; no clear D. This CDR3 has 12 amino acids. Trimming took off 1 base at V and 6 bases at J, with 6 bases between the two ends. CDR1 is SEHNR and CDR2 is FQNEAQ in the germline V gene (reference sequence).

V usage is TRBV5-5 and J usage is TRBJ2-1; D unresolved. This CDR3 is 13 amino acids long. V was pared by 3 bases and J by 8 bases, with 12 bases between. Germline V lookup: CDR1 SGHKS, CDR2 YYEKEE (reference sequence). CDR3: CASSSGSMDEQFF. In DNA form, the CDR3 reads TGTGCCAGCAGCTCCGGTAGTATGGATGAGCAGTTCTTC.

This chain connects TRBV2 to TRBJ1-2; 7 bases are shared with TRBD1. The V and J ends lost 10 bases and 5 bases, in that order; junction bases with no gene match: 19. The CDR3 consists of 16 residues. Per germline, CDR1 SNHLY and CDR2 FYNNEI. The CDR3 DNA follows: TGTGCCACAAATAGGGGAACGGGGGACAGATTATATGGCTACACCTTC. This translates into CATNRGTGDRLYGYTF. Using reference TRBV2 and TRBJ1-2 for the parts outside the CDR3, the full variable domain is EPEVTQTPSHQVTQMGQEVILRCVPISNHLYFYWYRQILGQKVEFLVSFYNNEISEKSEIFDDQFSVERPDGSNFTLKIRSTKLEDSAMYFCATNRGTGDRLYGYTFGSGTRLTVV.

The chain has TRBV28 and TRBJ2-7; D may correspond to TRBD1 or TRBD2 (5 bases each). Germline CDR1 is MDHEN and CDR2 is SYDVKM. CDR3 length: 17 residues. V gave up 7 bases and J gave up 3 bases, with 25 bases separating them. The CDR3 is CASTTTGTQGRFYEQYF. CDR3 DNA sequence: TGTGCCAGCACTACTACCGGGACCCAGGGAAGATTCTACGAGCAGTACTTC.

The V call is TRBV14, the J call TRBJ2-3; D is possibly TRBD1 or TRBD2 (6 bases each). CDR3 length equals 13 residues. CDR1 is SGHDN, CDR2 FVKESK, per germline. Trimming took off 0 bases at V and 13 bases at J, with 14 bases between the two ends. The CDR3 spells CASSQDRGLKKYF. CDR3 coding DNA: TGTGCCAGCAGCCAAGATCGGGGGCTAAAGAAGTATTTT.

The rearrangement joins TRBV7-9 to TRBJ2-1; 7 bases are a match to TRBD2. V lost 2 bases to trimming and J lost 4 bases; unmatched junction nucleotides: 11. This CDR3 is 17 amino acids long. The germline V gene has CDR1 SEHNR and CDR2 FQNEAQ (reference sequence). The CDR3 spells CASSLPLRREKYNEQFF. For the CDR3, the DNA is TGTGCCAGCAGCTTACCCCTTAGGCGGGAGAAGTACAATGAGCAGTTCTTC.

This chain's CDR3 is CASSAVADTQYF. CDR3 coding DNA: TGTGCCAGCAGCGCGGTGGCAGATACGCAGTATTTT. The chain joins TRBV7-9 to TRBJ2-3; no clear D. Germline V CDR1 and CDR2: SEHNR, FQNEAQ (reference sequence). CDR3 size: 12 residues. Trimming removed 5 bases from V and 4 bases from J, with 7 bases in between.

This sequence joins TRBV19 and TRBJ2-2; 9 bases fit TRBD2. Unmatched junction bases numbered 8, after V lost 3 bases and J lost 6 bases. The CDR3 consists of 16 residues. Germline CDR1 reads LNHDA; CDR2 reads SQIVND (reference sequence). DNA of the CDR3: TGTGCCAGTAGTATCACCGGCGGGGGGGCCCCCGGGGAGCTGTTTTTT. It specifies CASSITGGGAPGELFF.

Comment on this clone: The DNA is omitted, as the CDR3 cannot be located on it reliably, and the CDR3 follows TCRdb's listing. This chain joins TRBV23-1 and TRBJ1-5. TRBV23-1 is flagged as an ORF with uncertain function. The CDR3 is 15 amino acids in total, end residues counted. CDR3 region: CASSQSSGRDQPQHF.